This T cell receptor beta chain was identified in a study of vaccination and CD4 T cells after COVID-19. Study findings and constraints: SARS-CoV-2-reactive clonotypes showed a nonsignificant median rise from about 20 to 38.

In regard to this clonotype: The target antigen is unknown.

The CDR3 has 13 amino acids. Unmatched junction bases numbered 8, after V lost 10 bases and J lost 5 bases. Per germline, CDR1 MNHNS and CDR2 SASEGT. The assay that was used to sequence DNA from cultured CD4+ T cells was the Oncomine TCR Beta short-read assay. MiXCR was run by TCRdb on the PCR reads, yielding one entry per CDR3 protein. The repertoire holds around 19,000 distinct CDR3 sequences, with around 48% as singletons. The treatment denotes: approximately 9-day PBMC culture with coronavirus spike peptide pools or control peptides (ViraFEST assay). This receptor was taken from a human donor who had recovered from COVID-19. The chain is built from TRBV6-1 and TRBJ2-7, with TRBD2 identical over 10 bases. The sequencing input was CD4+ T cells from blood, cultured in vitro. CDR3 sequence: CATLLAGLNEQYF. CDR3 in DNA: TGTGCCACCCTACTAGCGGGGTTAAACGAGCAGTACTTC.